Here is one T cell receptor beta chain with its context. Its antigen remains unknown. This CDR3 is 17 amino acids long. V was shortened by 2 bases and J by 2 bases, with 16 bases between the two germline ends. Germline V gene sequence: CDR1 MNHNY, CDR2 SVGAGI (reference sequence). The authors incorporated unique molecular identifiers into the TCR beta cDNA libraries. TCRdb fed the PCR reads into MiXCR, producing one record per CDR3 protein. This table has approximately 690,000 distinct CDR3 sequences, more than 50% appearing once. The data are from a study of post-analysis software for immune sequencing data. Study observations and caveats: Strong co-clustering by F measure was evident for samples that had been prepared in the same batch. TRBV5-6, TRBV5-1 and TRBV20-1 were among five TRBV segments more frequent in patients than controls.

The chain joins TRBV6-6 to TRBJ2-1; D is possibly TRBD2 (7 bases). This TCR came from a girl aged 2 to 9 with multiple sclerosis. The sample comprised blood. The CDR3 spells CASSYRGGDSTYNEQFF. The CDR3 nucleotides are TGTGCCAGCAGTTACCGAGGGGGGGACTCAACCTACAATGAGCAGTTCTTC.